This T cell receptor (beta chain) appears in the sequencing data of a study of shared clonotypes between healthy human individuals. Study results and limitations: Researchers sampled only blood; tissue repertoires likely differ. Generally, estimated richness proved larger in naive subsets than it did in memory subsets. The study drew on few donors, limiting represented genetic and exposure-history diversity.

Several immunoSEQ plates held equal portions of the genomic DNA taken from each subset. Clones were sequenced by immunoSEQ multiplex PCR, and TCRdb holds only the in-frame ones, with some missing. The sample lists a few hundred thousand clones, around 86% occurring once. On this clone: Its antigen is currently unknown.

The CDR3 sequence is 13 residues long. V was clipped by 2 bases and J by 5 bases, with 9 bases between them. The germline gives CDR1 MGHRA, CDR2 YSYEKL. The chain uses TRBV4-1 and TRBJ2-5; D remains unclear. Source material: memory CD8+ T cells sorted from blood. Specified subset: CD45RO+ cells pooled with CCR7-negative TemRA cells. The sequence came from a man younger than 35 in good health. The CDR3 DNA follows: TGCGCCAGCAGCCAAATTTTAGACGAGACCCAGTACTTC. It translates to CASSQILDETQYF.